The next 14 T cell receptor beta chains were all read from a single sample in a study of metastatic and nonmetastatic thyroid tumors. Every patient was untreated before thyroid surgery. Using MiXCR, TCRdb reanalyzed the PCR reads. The data show about 22,000 clones, about 14% seen once. The sequencing input was tumor tissue. These receptors came from a female donor with papillary thyroid cancer or a benign thyroid nodule (not recorded which). Some clones in this sample may be carry-over from other donors' samples.

This chain joins TRBV20-1 and TRBJ2-1; the match to TRBD2 covers 15 bases. The germline CDR1 and CDR2 sequences are DFQATT and SNEGSKA (reference sequence). J was trimmed by 7 bases and V by 1 base; bases with no gene match: 2. The CDR3 loop spans 15 amino acids. CDR3 sequence (DNA): TGCAGTGCTAGAGGGGGACTAGCGGGAGGAAATGAGCAGTTCTTC. Its protein is CSARGGLAGGNEQFF.

This clone has ten or more counts. Other DNA sequences of this sample code for an identical CDR3. The chain carries TRBV19 and TRBJ2-7; 7 positions agree with TRBD1. J lost 2 bases, V lost 3 bases, and 4 bases had no gene match. Germline V gives CDR1 LNHDA, CDR2 SQIVND (reference sequence). This CDR3 spans 14 amino acids. CDR3 in DNA: TGTGCCAGTAGTATGGGACAGAACCCCTACGAGCAGTACTTC. The encoded protein is CASSMGQNPYEQYF.

The chain combines TRBV4-3 with TRBJ2-1; 7 bases are shared with TRBD2. Germline values: CDR1 LGHNA, CDR2 YSLEER. J lost 8 bases, V lost 4 bases, and 5 bases had no gene match. The CDR3 runs to 13 residues. CDR3 sequence: CASSLAAGYEQFF. DNA for the CDR3: TGCGCCAGCAGCCTCGCAGCGGGATATGAGCAGTTCTTC.

Within the sample, this clone is medium-sized. V gene TRBV10-2 combines with J gene TRBJ2-7, with D possibly called TRBD1 or TRBD2 (5 bases each). The CDR3 consists of 12 residues. Germline CDR1 and CDR2: WSHSY and SAAADI. With 8 bases removed from V and 7 bases from J, the gap between germline ends came to 15 bases. CDR3 in DNA: TGCGCCAGCCGGGACCCCTCAGCGGAGCAGTACTTC. Translation gives CASRDPSAEQYF.

In this sample, this clone turned up many times. The chain combines TRBV18 with TRBJ2-1; D gene ambiguous. From germline, CDR1 is KGHSH and CDR2 LQKENI. With 2 bases removed from V and 4 bases from J, the gap between germline ends came to 6 bases. This CDR3 contains 13 residues. The CDR3 here is CASSPDSYNEQFF. The CDR3 region has the DNA TGTGCCAGCTCACCAGACTCTTACAATGAGCAGTTCTTC.

This clone was observed at least ten times. The chain joins TRBV18 to TRBJ1-6; D remains unclear. Trimming shortened V by 6 bases and J by 7 bases, and 16 bases separated the two germline ends. This CDR3 contains 15 residues. CDR1 and CDR2 (germline): KGHSH, LQKENI. CDR3 residues: CASSLTADGNSPLHF. The CDR3 DNA follows: TGTGCCAGCTCCCTAACTGCCGACGGGAATTCACCCCTCCACTTT.

Many counts were recorded for this clone. The chain uses TRBV2 and TRBJ2-4; D is undetermined. V gave up 7 bases and J gave up 7 bases, with 11 bases separating them. The CDR3 length is 12 residues. Germline CDR1 SNHLY, CDR2 FYNNEI. For the CDR3, the DNA is TGTGCCAGCAACGGGCTCGGGAACATTCAGTACTTC. This gives the protein CASNGLGNIQYF.

This clone was detected many times. The chain recombines TRBV5-1 with TRBJ2-5; D could derive from TRBD1 or TRBD2 (6 bases each). Germline V gene lookup returns CDR1 SGHRS and CDR2 YFSETQ. V lost 3 bases and J lost 2, with 14 bases in between. The CDR3 is 15 residues long. In DNA, the CDR3 is TGCGCCAGCAGCTCGATGGGGGCGGGACAAGAGACCCAGTACTTC. Amino acids: CASSSMGAGQETQYF.

The chain joins TRBV7-2 to TRBJ2-7, with a tentative D call TRBD1 (5 bases). Germline CDR1 SGHTA, CDR2 FQGNSA. Trimming shortened V by 1 base and J by 2 bases, and 9 bases separated the two germline ends. This CDR3 comprises 14 residues. The CDR3 sequence: CASSLEGLAYEQYF. CDR3 in DNA: TGTGCCAGCAGCTTAGAGGGGCTAGCCTACGAGCAGTACTTC.

This clone has ten or more counts. This chain links TRBV29-1 with TRBJ2-2, with D perhaps matching TRBD1 or TRBD2 (5 bases each). The CDR3 is 14 residues long. Trimming left V 4 bases short and J 3 bases short, with 12 bases between. In germline, CDR1 is SQVTM, CDR2 ANQGSEA. The CDR3 DNA reads as TGCAGCGTTGGTGGGGGTATGGACACCGGGGAGCTGTTTTTT. It codes for CSVGGGMDTGELFF.

In this sample, this clone turned up many times. This chain links TRBV9 with TRBJ2-3, with 8 bases that match TRBD1. CDR1 and CDR2 from the germline V gene are SGDLS and YYNGEE. This CDR3 spans 15 amino acids. The trim removed 0 bases at V and 3 bases at J, leaving 3 bases unmatched. As DNA, the CDR3 is TGTGCCAGCAGCGTAGAACAGGGGGTAACAGATACGCAGTATTTT. Its translation is CASSVEQGVTDTQYF. Full variable domain (rest looked up from reference TRBV9 and TRBJ2-3): DSGVTQTPKHLITATGQRVTLRCSPRSGDLSVYWYQQSLDQGLQFLIQYYNGEERAKGNILERFSAQQFPDLHSELNLSSLELGDSALYFCASSVEQGVTDTQYFGPGTRLTVL.

Sample share makes this clone medium-sized. This chain uses TRBV12-3 or TRBV12-4 with TRBJ2-7; D ambiguous. Trimming removed 3 bases from V and 5 bases from J, with 14 bases in between. This CDR3 has 14 amino acids. CDR3 sequence reads: CASSLELMQHEQYF. Written as DNA, the CDR3 is TGTGCCAGCAGTTTGGAGTTAATGCAGCACGAGCAGTACTTC.

At least ten counts were recorded for this clone. The genes are TRBV20-1 and TRBJ2-2; 11 nucleotides line up with TRBD1. V shed 0 bases, J shed 4 bases, and the junction held 4 bases outside the gene matches. The CDR3 totals 16 residues. Germline V gene lookup returns CDR1 DFQATT and CDR2 SNEGSKA (reference sequence). The DNA of the CDR3 is TGCAGTGCTAGAGATCGGGACAGGGGGATCACCGGGGAGCTGTTTTTT. Translated, it gives CSARDRDRGITGELFF.

This clone was counted many times. The CDR3 DNA reads as TGTGCCAGCAGGGTGACAGGCGGCAATGAGCAGTTCTTC. Translated: CASRVTGGNEQFF. This chain connects TRBV6-1 to TRBJ2-1; D is possibly TRBD1 (6 bases). Trimming pared 6 bases from V and 6 bases from J, leaving 12 bases between. Germline V gene sequence: CDR1 MNHNS, CDR2 SASEGT. The CDR3 has 13 amino acids.